These T cell receptor beta chains were read from a single sample in a study of control samples from healthy donors and cancer patients. TCRdb's table, derived via immunoSEQ multiplex PCR, lists solely in-frame clones and lacks some. This table holds around 120,000 clones, around 87% found once. The sequencing input was blood. All receptors derive from a man between 35 and 55 years old in good health. The CDR3 runs from the conserved cysteine through the conserved F or W. A D gene is named only where the DNA matches it firmly. The size field is filled for only some rows; it gives once, few, many or a size class.

abundance,v_gene,d_gene,j_gene,CDR3nt,CDR3aa
-,TRBV10-3,TRBD1,TRBJ1-2,TGTGCCATCAGCTCGGGACAGGGAGTTAACTATGGCTACACCTTC,CAISSGQGVNYGYTF
-,TRBV6-2/TRBV6-3,-,TRBJ2-7,TGTGCCAGCAGTCGCGGGGGCCCATACGAGCAGTACTTC,CASSRGGPYEQYF
once,TRBV5-6,-,TRBJ1-5,TGTGCCAGCAGCAATTTGGGTACCAATCAGCCCCAGCATTTT,CASSNLGTNQPQHF
-,TRBV7-8,-,TRBJ1-2,TGTGCCAGCAGCTCGTTGAAAGATCGGGACTATGGCTACACCTTC,CASSSLKDRDYGYTF
-,TRBV5-6,-,TRBJ2-3,TGTGCCAGCAGCAGGGCATCAGATACGCAGTATTTT,CASSRASDTQYF
few,TRBV4-1,TRBD2,TRBJ2-7,TGCGCCAGCAGCCATAGTAGCGGGGGGTCCACCTACGAGCAGTACTTC,CASSHSSGGSTYEQYF
once,TRBV29-1,TRBD1,TRBJ1-1,TGCAGCGTTGCGCGTCCGACAGGGGGCACTGAAGCTTTCTTT,CSVARPTGGTEAFF
-,TRBV7-2,TRBD1,TRBJ1-6,TGTGCCAGCAGCTTCAATTACAGGGGAGAATCACCCCTCCACTTT,CASSFNYRGESPLHF
-,TRBV29-1,-,TRBJ1-3,TGCAGCGTACGGACCGGGAGCCGCTCTGGAAACACCATATATTTT,CSVRTGSRSGNTIYF
-,TRBV19,TRBD2,TRBJ2-5,TGTGCCAGTAGTAAAGGACGGACTAGATTGGAGACCCAGTACTTC,CASSKGRTRLETQYF
-,TRBV4-3,-,TRBJ1-1,TGCGCCAGCAGCCGAGGATTTATGAACACTGAAGCTTTCTTT,CASSRGFMNTEAFF
few,TRBV6-6,-,TRBJ1-2,TGTGCCAGCAGTTCCGGGGCCAAGCCCTCTAACTATGGCTACACCTTC,CASSSGAKPSNYGYTF
once,TRBV5-1,-,TRBJ2-1,TGCGCCAGCAGCTCCTCCCTAGCAGGTAATGAGCAGTTCTTC,CASSSSLAGNEQFF
-,TRBV7-6,-,TRBJ1-1,TGTGCCAGCAGCCTAAACACCGAAGGAGCTTTCTTT,CASSLNTEGAFF
-,TRBV6-5,-,TRBJ1-3,TGTGCCAGCAGTTACGCGAGGACTGGAAACACCATATATTTT,CASSYARTGNTIYF
-,TRBV4-3,-,TRBJ2-7,TGCGCCAGCAGCCAAGATCGTCACAGCCGGGACGAGCAGTACTTC,CASSQDRHSRDEQYF
-,TRBV6-2/TRBV6-3,-,TRBJ2-1,TGTGCCAGCAGCCCAAGGACCGTACGGGGGCAGTTCTTC,CASSPRTVRGQFF
few,TRBV5-1,-,TRBJ1-2,TGCGCCAGCAGGGATCAGGGTAACGACTATGGCTACACCTTC,CASRDQGNDYGYTF
-,TRBV6-5,-,TRBJ2-2,TGTGCCAGCAGTCTCTTCCCGGACACCGGGGAGCTGTTTTTT,CASSLFPDTGELFF
-,TRBV12-3/TRBV12-4,-,TRBJ2-7,TGTGCCAGTTCGTCCACCTACGAGCAGTACTTC,CASSSTYEQYF
once,TRBV20-1,-,TRBJ1-6,TGCAGTGCGCCGGGACGGGTCGAAAACTTT,CSAPGRVENF
-,TRBV5-1,-,TRBJ2-2,TGCGCCAGCAGCTTGGTCAGTACCGGGGAGCTGTTTTTT,CASSLVSTGELFF
few,TRBV3-1/TRBV3-2,-,TRBJ2-7,TGTGCCAGCAGCCCCCGATCAGGGTTGAAGCAGTACTTC,CASSPRSGLKQYF
-,TRBV18,-,TRBJ1-4,TGTGCCAGCTCACCGCAACAGGGATATGATGAAAAACTGTTTTTT,CASSPQQGYDEKLFF
-,TRBV6-1,-,TRBJ1-2,TGTGCCAGCAGTGAATGGGCAGGGGCTACTAACTATGGCTACACCTTC,CASSEWAGATNYGYTF
-,TRBV24-1,TRBD1,TRBJ1-3,TGTGCCACCAGTGAGGGACAGGGGGGGCAAGACACCATATATTTT,CATSEGQGGQDTIYF
-,TRBV25-1,TRBD1,TRBJ2-3,TGTGCCAGCAGCGCCGGACAGGGCACAGATACGCAGTATTTT,CASSAGQGTDTQYF
-,TRBV7-9,-,TRBJ1-1,TGTGCCAGCAGCTTACAGGGGATTAACACTGAAGCTTTCTTT,CASSLQGINTEAFF
-,TRBV5-1,-,TRBJ1-1,TGCGCCAGCAGCTTGGGACCGGGGGTCAGGGCTGAAGCTTTCTTT,CASSLGPGVRAEAFF
-,TRBV9,-,TRBJ1-3,TGTGCCAGCAGCTACGAGATGGCTGGAAACACCATATATTTT,CASSYEMAGNTIYF
-,TRBV25-1,-,TRBJ2-7,TGTGCCAGCAGTTTCGGGACCGCCCAACACGAGCAGTACTTC,CASSFGTAQHEQYF
once,TRBV5-5,TRBD1,TRBJ1-4,TGTGCCAGCAGCTTGGAAGGGGGCCATGAAAAACTGTTTTTT,CASSLEGGHEKLFF
-,TRBV5-5,TRBD2,TRBJ2-1,TGTGCCAGCAGCTTTGCTGGCGGGGGCAATGAGCAGTTCTTC,CASSFAGGGNEQFF
-,TRBV7-2,-,TRBJ2-2,TGTGCCAGCAGCTTGAATGCGTTAGGCACCGGGGAGCTGTTTTTT,CASSLNALGTGELFF
-,TRBV2,TRBD2,TRBJ2-3,TGTGCCAGCAGTGCACGGACTAGCGGATTCACAGATACGCAGTATTTT,CASSARTSGFTDTQYF
-,TRBV24-1,TRBD1,TRBJ1-1,TGTGCCACCAGTGCCGCCGACAGGGGGGCAGCTTTCTTT,CATSAADRGAAFF
few,TRBV2,TRBD2,TRBJ2-2,TGTGCCAGCAGTGAGCGGCGGGGGGCGAGACGATCCCCGAACACCGGGGAGCTGTTTTTT,CASSERRGARRSPNTGELFF
-,TRBV6-2/TRBV6-3,TRBD2,TRBJ2-1,TGTGCCAGCAGTTTGGGAAGTCCTAGCGGGGGGGCTAATGAGCAGTTCTTC,CASSLGSPSGGANEQFF
once,TRBV7-2,-,TRBJ2-3,TGTGCCAGCAGCTTAGCTGTACCGGGGGCAGATACGCAGTATTTT,CASSLAVPGADTQYF
-,TRBV19,TRBD1,TRBJ1-6,TGTGCCAGTAGTCAGGGGGTCCGGGGACAGGGTCCCTATAATTCACCCCTCCACTTT,CASSQGVRGQGPYNSPLHF
once,TRBV7-2,TRBD1,TRBJ1-4,TGTGCCAGCAGGTCAGGGCTCGACAGGGCAACTAATGAAAAACTGTTTTTT,CASRSGLDRATNEKLFF
once,TRBV7-2,-,TRBJ1-5,TGTGCCAGCAGCTTAGACCAGGGTATTAATCAGCCCCAGCATTTT,CASSLDQGINQPQHF
-,TRBV4-1,-,TRBJ1-1,TGCGCCAGCAGCCGCTCCGCCGACGCTACGGCGCGAGAAGCTTTCTTT,CASSRSADATAREAFF
-,TRBV2,-,TRBJ2-7,TGTGCCAGCAGCAAGGACGGACCCTCCTACGAGCAGTACTTC,CASSKDGPSYEQYF
-,TRBV15,TRBD1,TRBJ2-5,TGTGCCACCAGCAGGGACAGGGATTTTGGAGAGACCCAGTACTTC,CATSRDRDFGETQYF
-,TRBV5-8,TRBD1,TRBJ1-3,TGTGCCAGCAGGCTGACAACGTGGGAGCTAAGGGGGCGAAACACCATATATTTT,CASRLTTWELRGRNTIYF
-,TRBV5-1,-,TRBJ1-6,TGCGCCAGCAGCTTTTTGGCAACCTATAATTCACCCCTCCACTTT,CASSFLATYNSPLHF
-,TRBV24-1,-,TRBJ1-5,TGTGCCACCAGTGAGGGATGGGGGACCAATCAGCCCCAGCATTTT,CATSEGWGTNQPQHF
-,TRBV18,-,TRBJ2-6,TGTGCCAGCTCACCCACCCAGGGAGCCGGGGCCAACGTCCTGACTTTC,CASSPTQGAGANVLTF
-,TRBV9,TRBD2,TRBJ2-3,TGTGCCAGCAGCGATGAGACTAGCGGGGGAAGGTCAGATACGCAGTATTTT,CASSDETSGGRSDTQYF
-,TRBV27,TRBD1,TRBJ1-4,TGTGCCAGCAGTTTACAGGGGGCTAATAATGAAAAACTGTTTTTT,CASSLQGANNEKLFF
-,TRBV5-1,TRBD2,TRBJ2-2,TGCGCCAGCAGCTTGCAGCCGACTAGCGGGGGAACCGGGGAGCTGTTTTTT,CASSLQPTSGGTGELFF